The present TCR beta chain was sequenced within a study of blood T cells in healthy people across ages. Study-wide points: Roughly linear age-related decline in beta diversity appeared, significant by age approximately 43.

Each donor's blood draw was 8.5 to 10 milliliters of peripheral blood. Concerning this clonotype itself: Its antigen is undetermined.

A second roughly 6 to 12 cycle PCR used barcoded and J-beta primers. TCRdb reprocessed the 5' RACE reads with MiXCR, giving one entry per CDR3 protein. The table lists some 1.4 million distinct CDR3 sequences, around 39% of them singletons. V was trimmed by 2 bases and J by 5 bases, leaving 13 bases between them. The CDR3 is made up of 15 amino acids. Germline CDR1 MNHEY, CDR2 SVGAGI. The sequencing input was blood. J is TRBJ2-1 and V is TRBV6-5, with no clear D. This receptor was obtained from a woman younger than 35 in good health. The CDR3 protein is CASSYRSRTDNEQFF. CDR3 nucleotides: TGTGCCAGCAGTTACAGGTCGAGGACCGACAATGAGCAGTTCTTC.